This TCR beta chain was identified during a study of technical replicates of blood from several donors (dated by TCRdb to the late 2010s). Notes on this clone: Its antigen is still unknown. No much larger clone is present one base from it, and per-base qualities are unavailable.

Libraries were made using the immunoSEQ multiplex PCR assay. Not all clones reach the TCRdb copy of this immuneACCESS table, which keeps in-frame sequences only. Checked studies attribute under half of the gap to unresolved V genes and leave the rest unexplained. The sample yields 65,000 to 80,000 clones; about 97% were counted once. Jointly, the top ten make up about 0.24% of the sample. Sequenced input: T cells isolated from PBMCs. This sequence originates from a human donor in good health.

The CDR3 region has the sequence CASSGGGTQYF. The DNA sequence is given as TGTGCCAGCAGTGGCGGGGGCACGCAGTATTTT. This chain joins TRBV7-8 to TRBJ2-3; possibly the D gene is TRBD2, per 7 matching bases. Looking up the germline V gene yields CDR1 SGHVS and CDR2 FQNEAQ. Taken from cysteine to phenylalanine, the CDR3 has 11 residues. Only CDR3 DNA remains: 33 bases, in frame from the first base. V drops 6 bases and J drops 9 bases, leaving 10 bases in between.